These 17 T cell receptor beta chains originate from one sample sequenced in a study of blood T cell repertoires in COVID-19. Repertoires were generated with immunoSEQ multiplex PCR, while TCRdb's copy carries only in-frame clones and drops some. The sample lists about 37,000 clones, around 90% occurring once. The source material was peripheral blood. The receptors come from a human donor in a cohort sampled during active COVID-19.

This clone has just a few counts. The chain employs TRBV21-1 and TRBJ2-7; TRBD1, the table's D call, was not compared with the DNA. TRBV21-1 is described as a pseudogene. This CDR3 is 16 amino acids long. The CDR3, as DNA: TGTGCCAGCAGCAAAGACTTGAACAGGGGCCCCTACGAGCAGTACTTC. Encoded protein: CASSKDLNRGPYEQYF.

The J gene is TRBJ1-1, the V gene TRBV12-3 or TRBV12-4, with 7 positions matching TRBD1. There are 13 residues in the CDR3. V gave up 4 bases and J gave up 8 bases; unmatched junction bases: 7. The CDR3 DNA is TGTGCCAGCAGTTCCCGGCCGGACAGGGAAGCTTTCTTT. Translation gives CASSSRPDREAFF.

The chain joins TRBV6-6 to TRBJ1-5; D call uncertain. From germline, CDR1 is MNHNY and CDR2 SVGAGI (reference sequence). The V and J ends lost 5 bases and 0 bases respectively, with 14 bases between them. The CDR3 has 16 amino acids. CDR3 protein: CASSGSRGDSNQPQHF. The CDR3 region has the DNA TGTGCCAGCAGTGGATCCCGGGGAGATAGCAATCAGCCCCAGCATTTT.

The V and J genes are TRBV5-1 and TRBJ2-5; 10 bases match TRBD1. The junction had 9 bases not matched to a gene; V was cut back by 4 bases and J by 6 bases. Germline loops: CDR1 SGHRS, CDR2 YFSETQ. The CDR3 is made up of 15 amino acids. DNA of the CDR3: TGCGCCAGCAGCCCCCGGACAGGGGGGCAGCAGACCCAGTACTTC. Its translation is CASSPRTGGQQTQYF.

This clone showed up just once. The chain combines TRBV5-6 with TRBJ2-3; 7 nucleotides agree with TRBD2. Losses at the gene ends were 3 bases for V and 0 bases for J; bases not matched to a gene: 1. The CDR3 covers 14 residues. In germline, CDR1 is SGHDT, CDR2 YYEEEE. CDR3 loop: CASSWTRSTDTQYF. For the CDR3, the DNA is TGTGCCAGCAGCTGGACTAGAAGCACAGATACGCAGTATTTT.

The chain combines TRBV10-3 with TRBJ2-7; D is perhaps TRBD1 (5 bases). This CDR3 contains 14 residues. Trimming took 5 bases from V and 0 from J, leaving 11 bases between them. Looked up from germline, CDR1 is ENHRY and CDR2 is SYGVKD. CDR3 protein: CAISPDSSSYEQYF. CDR3 DNA sequence: TGTGCCATCAGTCCCGACAGTAGCTCCTACGAGCAGTACTTC.

This rearrangement joins TRBV4-1 to TRBJ2-7; 7 bases agree with TRBD1. V gave up 0 bases and J gave up 2 bases; unmatched junction bases: 7. This CDR3 is built from 16 residues. Germline values: CDR1 MGHRA, CDR2 YSYEKL. CDR3 DNA sequence: TGCGCCAGCAGCCAAGACCCGACAGGGAACCCCTACGAGCAGTACTTC. It yields the protein CASSQDPTGNPYEQYF.

J is TRBJ2-7 and V is TRBV7-2, with D maybe TRBD2 (5 bases). Trimming shortened V by 5 bases and J by 5 bases, and 19 bases separated the two germline ends. The CDR3 sequence is 15 residues long. CDR1 is SGHTA and CDR2 is FQGNSA in the germline V gene. CDR3 loop: CASSPMAGSGHEQYF. The CDR3 DNA reads as TGTGCCAGCAGCCCCATGGCTGGGAGTGGCCACGAGCAGTACTTC. Using reference TRBV7-2 and TRBJ2-7 for the parts outside the CDR3, the full variable domain is GAGVSQSPSNKVTEKGKDVELRCDPISGHTALYWYRQSLGQGLEFLIYFQGNSAPDKSGLPSDRFSAERTGGSVSTLTIQRTQQEDSAVYLCASSPMAGSGHEQYFGPGTRLTVT.

This clone was observed once. The J gene is TRBJ1-4, the V gene TRBV7-2; TRBD1 matches 7 bases. CDR3 length equals 15 residues. CDR1 SGHTA and CDR2 FQGNSA come from the germline V gene. V dropped 6 bases and J dropped 7; count of bases not matched to a gene: 11. This chain's CDR3 is CASRIAPGGSEKLFF. The CDR3 bases are TGTGCCAGCAGGATCGCTCCAGGGGGGAGTGAAAAACTGTTTTTT.

In nucleotides, the CDR3 is TGTGCCAGCAGCTACGGACAGGGGGTCATGAACACTGAAGCTTTCTTT. This gives the protein CASSYGQGVMNTEAFF. V and J are TRBV5-4 and TRBJ1-1; 10 nucleotides agree with TRBD1. This CDR3 region has 16 residues. V lost 3 bases, J lost 0 bases, and 5 bases stayed unmatched. Germline loops: CDR1 SGHNT, CDR2 YYREEE (reference sequence).

The rearrangement links TRBV7-9 to TRBJ1-5; perhaps TRBD1 as D (6 bases). The length of the CDR3 is 15 residues. The germline CDR1 and CDR2 sequences are SEHNR and FQNEAQ (reference sequence). V was trimmed by 8 bases and J by 5 bases, leaving 19 bases between them. The CDR3 nucleotides read TGTGCCAGCGGACCCACGGTGCCAGGGGATCAGCCCCAGCATTTT. Translated: CASGPTVPGDQPQHF.

This rearrangement joins TRBV9 to TRBJ1-5; 8 nucleotides agree with TRBD1. Losses at the gene ends were 2 bases for V and 6 bases for J; bases not matched to a gene: 4. CDR1 SGDLS and CDR2 YYNGEE come from the germline V gene. The CDR3 sequence is 14 residues long. CDR3 sequence (DNA): TGTGCCAGCAGCGTGGGGACAGGCGGTCAGCCCCAGCATTTT. This encodes CASSVGTGGQPQHF.

The chain has TRBV7-9 and TRBJ1-3; 7 bases align to TRBD1. There are 12 residues in the CDR3. Germline trimming cut 5 bases from V and 12 bases from J; bases unmatched to any gene: 7. Germline V gene data show CDR1 as SEHNR and CDR2 as FQNEAQ (reference sequence). CDR3 protein: CASSTDREVIYF. The CDR3 DNA follows: TGTGCCAGCAGCACCGACAGGGAGGTCATATATTTT.

This clone showed up just a few times. The rearrangement joins TRBV5-4 to TRBJ1-6; possible D gene TRBD1, 6 bases. Germline V CDR1 and CDR2: SGHNT, YYREEE (reference sequence). The CDR3 has 17 residues. V lost 2 bases and J 10 bases, leaving 22 bases between the germline ends. The CDR3 DNA follows: TGTGCCAGCAGCTTAGGCTCGGGGGGCGCAGTGGGATCACCCCTCCACTTT. Its translation: CASSLGSGGAVGSPLHF.

The chain carries TRBV19 and TRBJ2-7; D call uncertain. The CDR3 consists of 13 residues. Germline CDR1 LNHDA, CDR2 SQIVND (reference sequence). The ends were cut back, 0 bases at V and 2 bases at J, with 5 bases in the middle. As DNA, the CDR3 is TGTGCCAGTAGTATAGAACTGACCTACGAGCAGTACTTC. It is translated as CASSIELTYEQYF.

The V and J genes are TRBV11-2 and TRBJ2-7, with 12 bases that match TRBD2. The CDR3 consists of 14 residues. Germline V lookup: CDR1 SGHAT, CDR2 FQNNGV. V gave up 5 bases and J gave up 2 bases; unmatched junction bases: 1. CDR3 coding DNA: TGTGCCAGCAGCCTAGCGGGAGGGCCCTACGAGCAGTACTTC. This sequence encodes CASSLAGGPYEQYF.

The V gene is TRBV4-1, the J gene TRBJ2-3; the D gene is possibly TRBD1 (6 bases). The CDR3 sequence is 14 residues long. Germline V gene lookup returns CDR1 MGHRA and CDR2 YSYEKL. With 6 bases removed from V and 0 bases from J, the gap between germline ends came to 10 bases. This chain's CDR3 is CASRGTLSTDTQYF. CDR3 sequence (DNA): TGCGCCAGCAGAGGGACACTCAGCACAGATACGCAGTATTTT.